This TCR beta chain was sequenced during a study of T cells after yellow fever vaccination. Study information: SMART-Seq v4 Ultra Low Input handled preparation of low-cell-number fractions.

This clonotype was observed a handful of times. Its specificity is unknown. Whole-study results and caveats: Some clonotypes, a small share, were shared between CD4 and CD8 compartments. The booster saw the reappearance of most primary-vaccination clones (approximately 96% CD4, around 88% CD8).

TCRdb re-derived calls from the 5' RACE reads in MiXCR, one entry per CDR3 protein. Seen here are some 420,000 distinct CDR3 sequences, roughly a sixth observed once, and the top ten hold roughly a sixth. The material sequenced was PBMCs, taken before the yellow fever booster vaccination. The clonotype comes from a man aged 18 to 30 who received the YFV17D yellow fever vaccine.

DNA for the CDR3: TGTGCCAGCAGCGTAGGTAAAGGGGCGAGAAACACCATATATTTT. Translation gives CASSVGKGARNTIYF. The genes are TRBV9 and TRBJ1-3; maybe TRBD1 (5 bases). Germline assignment: CDR1 SGDLS and CDR2 YYNGEE. This CDR3 has 15 amino acids. Trimming shortened V by 0 bases and J by 5 bases, and 12 bases separated the two germline ends.